This T cell receptor (beta chain) is from a study of T cell repertoires in cytomegalovirus infection. Study-level information: Shared public TCR beta signatures pointed to both CMV infection and a matching HLA type.

Note on this clonotype: Its antigen is unidentified.

This CDR3 has 16 amino acids. Per the germline V gene, CDR1 is SNHLY and CDR2 is FYNNEI. Unmatched junction bases numbered 12, after V lost 6 bases and J lost 4 bases. TCRdb passed the reads through MiXCR, listing each CDR3 protein once. In the table there are about a million distinct CDR3 sequences, about 33% of which are singletons. Whole-study findings and limits: Summed public TCR beta family frequency identified CMV carriers bearing the relevant HLA. HLA-C-restricted CMV clonotypes gave the most frequent clonotype in two of eight donors.

Sequenced material: cultured CD8+ T cells from PBMCs, taken from culture after CMV antigen stimulation. The chain employs TRBV2 and TRBJ2-1; 7 nucleotides agree with TRBD1. The sequence was obtained from a human donor in good health (CMV status not recorded). Some clones in this sample may be carry-over from other donors' samples. The CDR3 sequence: CASSDLAGTDYNEQFF. The CDR3 DNA reads TGTGCCAGCAGCGACTTAGCCGGGACAGATTACAATGAGCAGTTCTTC.